The 7 T cell receptor beta chains below were found in one sample sequenced in a study of shared clonotypes between healthy human individuals. Repertoires were generated with immunoSEQ multiplex PCR, while TCRdb's copy carries only in-frame clones and drops some. This table has approximately 2.4 million clones, nearly 97% appearing once. Sequencing was carried out using naive CD4+ T cells sorted from blood. As for subset: CD45RA+ positively selected. Every receptor here comes from a man between 18 and 35 years old in good health.

This clone was counted a single time. V usage is TRBV7-9 and J usage is TRBJ2-3, with 9 nucleotides matching TRBD2. With V trimmed by 4 bases and J by 3 bases, 14 bases remained unmatched. Germline assignment: CDR1 SEHNR and CDR2 FQNEAQ (reference sequence). The CDR3 spans 18 residues. CDR3 DNA sequence: TGTGCCAGCAGCTCCGTCCCGGGACTAGCTCGAAGTACAGATACGCAGTATTTT. Encoded protein: CASSSVPGLARSTDTQYF. The variable domain in full, with the rest retrieved from reference TRBV7-9 and TRBJ2-3, is DTGVSQNPRHKITKRGQNVTFRCDPISEHNRLYWYRQTLGQGPEFLTYFQNEAQLEKSRLLSDRFSAERPKGSFSTLEIQRTEQGDSAMYLCASSSVPGLARSTDTQYFGPGTRLTVL.

This clone was picked up one time. The rearrangement links TRBV10-2 to TRBJ1-1; tentative D call: TRBD1 (5 bases). V lost 5 bases and J lost 4, with 11 bases in between. The CDR3 has 13 amino acids. CDR1 is WSHSY and CDR2 is SAAADI in the germline V gene. DNA of the CDR3: TGCGCCAGCAGTACTCAGGGATTCACTGAAGCTTTCTTT. Residues: CASSTQGFTEAFF.

This clone was counted between two and nine times. CDR3 in amino acids: CASRQGPGDNSPLHF. In DNA, the CDR3 is TGCGCCAGCAGGCAGGGCCCAGGAGATAATTCACCCCTCCACTTT. The chain couples TRBV5-1 to TRBJ1-6; perhaps TRBD1 as D (5 bases). Germline V CDR1 and CDR2: SGHRS, YFSETQ. The CDR3 loop spans 15 amino acids. V lost 5 bases and J lost 5, with 14 bases in between. Drawing the rest from reference TRBV5-1 and TRBJ1-6, the complete variable domain is KAGVTQTPRYLIKTRGQQVTLSCSPISGHRSVSWYQQTPGQGLQFLFEYFSETQRNKGNFPGRFSGRQFSNSRSEMNVSTLELGDSALYLCASRQGPGDNSPLHFGNGTRLTVT.

The gene calls are TRBV4-3 and TRBJ2-5, with D possibly called TRBD1 or TRBD2 (6 bases each). Germline V gene sequence: CDR1 LGHNA, CDR2 YSLEER. The CDR3 sequence is 16 residues long. The V and J ends lost 0 bases and 4 bases respectively, with 15 bases between them. The CDR3: CASSQERGAKAETQYF. The CDR3 DNA is TGCGCCAGCAGCCAAGAGAGGGGGGCTAAGGCAGAGACCCAGTACTTC.

This rearrangement joins TRBV5-1 to TRBJ1-6; D gene unclear. V dropped 1 base and J dropped 0 bases, with 11 bases sitting between them. CDR1 is SGHRS, CDR2 YFSETQ, per germline. The CDR3 is made up of 17 amino acids. CDR3: CASSLLARTSYNSPLHF. CDR3 sequence (DNA): TGCGCCAGCAGCTTGCTTGCCAGGACCTCCTATAATTCACCCCTCCACTTT. The variable domain in full, with the rest retrieved from reference TRBV5-1 and TRBJ1-6, is KAGVTQTPRYLIKTRGQQVTLSCSPISGHRSVSWYQQTPGQGLQFLFEYFSETQRNKGNFPGRFSGRQFSNSRSEMNVSTLELGDSALYLCASSLLARTSYNSPLHFGNGTRLTVT.

The genes are TRBV6-6 and TRBJ1-2; D is unresolved. Germline assignment: CDR1 MNHNY and CDR2 SVGAGI (reference sequence). Trimming pared 1 base from V and 4 bases from J, leaving 7 bases between. The CDR3 spans 13 residues. CDR3 DNA: TGTGCCAGCAGTTACTGGAGGAGCTATGGCTACACCTTC. Its protein is CASSYWRSYGYTF.

This chain uses TRBV11-2 with TRBJ2-5; maybe TRBD2 (6 bases). Germline V lookup: CDR1 SGHAT, CDR2 FQNNGV. Trimming pared 5 bases from V and 10 bases from J, leaving 11 bases between. This CDR3 is built from 11 residues. CDR3 loop: CASSLGGSQYF. The CDR3 region has the DNA TGTGCCAGCAGCCTTGGGGGGAGCCAGTACTTC.